This T cell receptor (beta chain) was found in a study of blood T cell repertoires in COVID-19. Only in-frame clones appear in the TCRdb table, and some are missing; sequencing was by immunoSEQ multiplex PCR. The sample contains approximately 200,000 clones, roughly 89% of which appear only once. V lost 6 bases to trimming and J lost 3 bases; unmatched junction nucleotides: 8. Germline CDR1 is SQVTM and CDR2 is ANQGSEA. This CDR3 has 14 amino acids. V usage is TRBV29-1 and J usage is TRBJ1-2; 9 positions agree with TRBD1. The receptor comes from a man aged 60 to 69 who had recovered from COVID-19. The sample was peripheral blood. This chain's CDR3 is CSVRDRAGHYGYTF. CDR3 DNA sequence: TGCAGCGTAAGGGACAGGGCTGGGCACTATGGCTACACCTTC.